The T cell receptor beta chain under discussion was sequenced for a study of T cell responses to AZD1222 COVID-19 vaccine. This CDR3 is built from 14 residues. Germline loops: CDR1 KGHSH, CDR2 LQKENI. With V trimmed by 5 bases and J by 4 bases, 4 bases remained unmatched. TCRdb's copy holds only in-frame clones and misses some; the assay was immunoSEQ multiplex PCR. The sample holds over 100,000 clones, more than 75% seen once. This receptor was identified in an adult in good health. Sequenced material: peripheral blood, taken on day 0 of AZD1222 vaccination. The rearrangement links TRBV18 to TRBJ1-2; 10 nucleotides match TRBD1. The CDR3 DNA sequence: TGTGCCAGCTCAGGGACAGGGGACCGCTATGGCTACACCTTC. It is translated as CASSGTGDRYGYTF.